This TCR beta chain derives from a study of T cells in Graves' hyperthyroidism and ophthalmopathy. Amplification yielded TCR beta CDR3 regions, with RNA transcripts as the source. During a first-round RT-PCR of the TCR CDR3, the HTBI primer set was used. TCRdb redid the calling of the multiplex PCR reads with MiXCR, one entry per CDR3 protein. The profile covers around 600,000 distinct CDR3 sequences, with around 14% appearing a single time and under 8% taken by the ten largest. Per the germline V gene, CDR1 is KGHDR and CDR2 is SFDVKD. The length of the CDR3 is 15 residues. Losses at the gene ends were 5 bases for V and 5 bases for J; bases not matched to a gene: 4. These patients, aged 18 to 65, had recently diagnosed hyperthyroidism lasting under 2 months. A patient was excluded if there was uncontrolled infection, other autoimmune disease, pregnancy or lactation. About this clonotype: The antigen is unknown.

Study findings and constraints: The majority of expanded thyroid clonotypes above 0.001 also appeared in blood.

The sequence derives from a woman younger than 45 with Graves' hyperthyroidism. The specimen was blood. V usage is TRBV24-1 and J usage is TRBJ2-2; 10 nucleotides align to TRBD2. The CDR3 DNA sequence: TGTGCCACCAGTGCGCTAGCGGGAGAAACCGGGGAGCTGTTTTTT. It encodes CATSALAGETGELFF.